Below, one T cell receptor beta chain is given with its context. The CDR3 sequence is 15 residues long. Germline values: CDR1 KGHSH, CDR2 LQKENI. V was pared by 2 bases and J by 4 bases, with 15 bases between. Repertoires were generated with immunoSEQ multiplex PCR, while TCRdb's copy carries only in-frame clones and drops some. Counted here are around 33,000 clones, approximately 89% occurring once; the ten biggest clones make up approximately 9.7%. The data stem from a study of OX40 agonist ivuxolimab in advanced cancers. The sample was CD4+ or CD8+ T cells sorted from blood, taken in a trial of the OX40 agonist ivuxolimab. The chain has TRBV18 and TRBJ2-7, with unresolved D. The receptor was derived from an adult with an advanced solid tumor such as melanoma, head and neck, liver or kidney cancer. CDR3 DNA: TGTGCCAGCTCACCAGTCTCACTGCTCGGGTACGAGCAGTACTTC. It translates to CASSPVSLLGYEQYF.